The source of this TCR beta chain is a study of blood T cell repertoires in COVID-19. Turning to the study itself: From T cells, B-cell-depleted T cells, or PBMCs came the material, which was cDNA or gDNA.

Authors' processing steps: Amplification with reference gene primers provided the estimates of nucleated cell counts. TCRdb keeps only in-frame clones here, not all; method: immunoSEQ multiplex PCR. V, J and clone size derive from that table, while D and trimming were established from the DNA sequence. Among roughly 100,000 clones listed, over 70% were seen once. Sequencing used peripheral blood. The clonotype was recovered from a man older than 75 with active or convalescent COVID-19.

In nucleotides, the CDR3 is TGTGCCAGTAGTCAGGGGGTAGAATATGGCTACACCTTC. Its protein is CASSQGVEYGYTF. V is TRBV19 and J is TRBJ1-2; 7 bases are a match to TRBD1. V shed 5 bases and J 5 bases; nucleotides not matched to a gene: 5. Germline V CDR1 and CDR2: LNHDA, SQIVND (reference sequence). This CDR3 region has 13 residues.